In this sample, the clone carrying this TCR beta chain turned up a few times. Its target is unknown. Findings and caveats of the study: The TCR gene usage of tumor memory CD4+ T cells clustered together with blood and lymph node memory CD4+ cells and with lymph node naive CD4+ cells. Tumor Treg TCRs overlapped most with tumor naive CD4+ cells.

Constant-region reverse primers amplified full-length variable regions, followed by semi-nested Nested Universal Primer A PCR. TCRdb re-derived calls from the 5' RACE reads in MiXCR, one entry per CDR3 protein. The sample lists under 8,500 distinct CDR3 sequences; 40% to 65% were seen once. CD4+CD45RO+CD25- cells were isolated as memory CD4+ T cells. From germline, CDR1 is DFQATT and CDR2 SNEGSKA (reference sequence). Trimming stripped 2 bases from V and 8 bases from J, with 10 bases between. The CDR3 is 12 residues long. The J gene is TRBJ2-1, the V gene TRBV20-1; no clear D gene. This clonotype was obtained from a female donor with breast cancer. Sample: memory CD4+ T cells sorted from a lymph node. The subset was: memory CD4+ T cells, CD4+CD45RO+CD25-. This CDR3 is CSARRASDEQFF. CDR3 nucleotide sequence: TGCAGTGCTAGACGGGCATCCGATGAGCAGTTCTTC.